This entry is about one T cell receptor beta chain. Its antigen is currently unknown. This CDR3 spans 12 amino acids. Germline V gives CDR1 MDHEN, CDR2 SYDVKM. V was pared by 4 bases and J by 6 bases, with 8 bases between. This entry comes from a study of cytomegalovirus exposure and HLA in healthy donors. Study-wide results and caveats: The dataset shows that most TCR sequences were rare, while some public TCRs occurred in many donors.

Profiled with immunoSEQ multiplex PCR; TCRdb holds only in-frame clones, not every one. This sample has about 56,000 clones, with about 95% found just once. The origin of this receptor is a woman aged 18-29 years in good health and CMV-seronegative. The genes are TRBV28 and TRBJ2-3; D is possibly TRBD1 (6 bases). Sequencing used PBMCs. CDR3 coding DNA: TGTGCCAGCAGTTCAACAGGGGATACGCAGTATTTT. Encoded protein: CASSSTGDTQYF.